These T cell receptor beta chains were read from a single sample in a study of blood T cell repertoires in COVID-19. Profiled with immunoSEQ multiplex PCR; TCRdb holds only in-frame clones, not every one. In the table there are around 170,000 clones, about four fifths of which are singletons. The specimen was peripheral blood. These receptors all stem from a man between 70 and 80 years old with active or convalescent COVID-19. CDR3s include the opening cysteine and the closing phenylalanine or tryptophan. D genes are given only for firm matches. The size field is filled for only some rows; it gives once, few, many or a size class.

D: .; J: TRBJ1-3; size: .; V: TRBV30; CDR3: CAWSVGLSGNTIYF; DNA: TGTGCCTGGAGTGTGGGACTCTCTGGAAACACCATATATTTT
D: .; J: TRBJ1-1; size: .; V: TRBV11-2; CDR3: CASSSGIGNTEAFF; DNA: TGTGCCAGCAGCTCAGGGATCGGGAACACTGAAGCTTTCTTT
D: TRBD2; J: TRBJ2-1; size: .; V: TRBV7-9; CDR3: CASSFSGSGNEQFF; DNA: TGTGCCAGCAGCTTTAGCGGGAGTGGCAATGAGCAGTTCTTC
D: .; J: TRBJ2-6; size: .; V: TRBV18; CDR3: CASSEGGSGANVLTF; DNA: TGTGCCAGCTCGGAGGGAGGTTCCGGGGCCAACGTCCTGACTTTC
D: .; J: TRBJ1-6; size: .; V: TRBV12-3/TRBV12-4; CDR3: CASRDRNRPLHF; DNA: TGTGCCAGCAGAGACAGGAACAGGCCCCTCCACTTT
D: .; J: TRBJ1-1; size: .; V: TRBV27; CDR3: CASSPRQMNTEAFF; DNA: TGTGCCAGCAGTCCACGACAGATGAACACTGAAGCTTTCTTT
D: .; J: TRBJ2-2; size: .; V: TRBV2; CDR3: CASRAWNQGGELFF; DNA: TGTGCCAGCAGAGCATGGAACCAGGGGGGGGAGCTGTTTTTT
D: .; J: TRBJ2-1; size: few; V: TRBV15; CDR3: CATSRDSRGDNEQFF; DNA: TGTGCCACCAGCAGAGATTCTCGCGGCGACAATGAGCAGTTCTTC
D: .; J: TRBJ2-7; size: .; V: TRBV30; CDR3: CAWSLQGYEQYF; DNA: TGTGCCTGGAGTCTACAGGGCTACGAGCAGTACTTC
D: .; J: TRBJ1-1; size: .; V: TRBV7-2; CDR3: CASSLYGGMNTEAFF; DNA: TGTGCCAGCAGCTTATACGGGGGGATGAACACTGAAGCTTTCTTT
D: .; J: TRBJ1-4; size: .; V: TRBV23-1; CDR3: CASSHPCPEKLFF; DNA: TGCGCCAGCAGTCACCCCTGTCCTGAAAAACTGTTTTTT
D: .; J: TRBJ1-5; size: .; V: TRBV2; CDR3: CARQGSAPAF; DNA: TGTGCCAGACAGGGATCAGCCCCAGCATTT
D: .; J: TRBJ1-1; size: .; V: TRBV12-3/TRBV12-4; CDR3: CASSLTVNTEAFF; DNA: TGTGCCAGCAGTTTGACAGTGAACACTGAAGCTTTCTTT
D: TRBD2; J: TRBJ2-3; size: .; V: TRBV16; CDR3: CASSHGTSGGTSTDTQYF; DNA: TGTGCCAGCAGCCATGGGACTAGCGGGGGCACTAGCACAGATACGCAGTATTTT
D: .; J: TRBJ1-5; size: .; V: TRBV11-2; CDR3: CASSINRDQPQHF; DNA: TGTGCCAGCAGTATAAACAGGGATCAGCCCCAGCATTTT
D: .; J: TRBJ1-2; size: .; V: TRBV11-2; CDR3: CASSLDLWSEDGYTF; DNA: TGTGCCAGCAGCTTAGATTTGTGGTCCGAGGATGGCTACACCTTC
D: TRBD2; J: TRBJ2-7; size: few; V: TRBV14; CDR3: CASSQGGGPYEQYF; DNA: TGTGCCAGCAGCCAAGGCGGGGGGCCCTACGAGCAGTACTTC
D: .; J: TRBJ2-4; size: .; V: TRBV20-1; CDR3: CSAREGLIQYF; DNA: TGCAGTGCTAGAGAGGGGCTTATTCAGTACTTC
D: .; J: TRBJ2-1; size: .; V: TRBV10-3; CDR3: CAISEREGEQFF; DNA: TGTGCCATCAGTGAGAGAGAGGGTGAGCAGTTCTTC
D: TRBD2; J: TRBJ2-5; size: .; V: TRBV5-1; CDR3: CASSPRNSGRSETQYF; DNA: TGCGCCAGCAGTCCTCGTAATAGCGGGAGGTCTGAGACCCAGTACTTC
D: .; J: TRBJ2-1; size: .; V: TRBV7-8; CDR3: CASRGWREPASYNEQFF; DNA: TGTGCCAGCAGGGGGTGGAGGGAGCCTGCTTCCTACAATGAGCAGTTCTTC
D: TRBD2; J: TRBJ2-1; size: once; V: TRBV5-1; CDR3: CASSYGTMYNEQFF; DNA: TGCGCCAGCAGCTACGGGACTATGTACAATGAGCAGTTCTTC
D: TRBD2; J: TRBJ2-3; size: few; V: TRBV10-2; CDR3: CASWGGTSTDTQYF; DNA: TGCGCCAGCTGGGGGGGAACTAGCACAGATACGCAGTATTTT
D: TRBD1; J: TRBJ2-1; size: .; V: TRBV27; CDR3: CASSSDRGAWDNEQFF; DNA: TGTGCCAGCAGTTCCGACAGGGGAGCTTGGGACAATGAGCAGTTCTTC
D: TRBD1; J: TRBJ1-1; size: few; V: TRBV19; CDR3: CASSPRRTGVYANTEAFF; DNA: TGTGCCAGTAGTCCTAGACGGACAGGGGTTTATGCAAACACTGAAGCTTTCTTT
D: .; J: TRBJ1-2; size: .; V: TRBV10-3; CDR3: CAISEGQTNYGYTF; DNA: TGTGCCATCAGTGAGGGACAAACTAACTATGGCTACACCTTC
D: .; J: TRBJ1-3; size: .; V: TRBV5-6; CDR3: CASSHRLPGNTIYF; DNA: TGTGCCAGCAGTCACCGACTGCCGGGAAACACCATATATTTT
D: TRBD1; J: TRBJ1-2; size: .; V: TRBV19; CDR3: CASSKPGQGVGYGYTF; DNA: TGTGCCAGTAGTAAACCTGGACAGGGGGTAGGCTATGGCTACACCTTC
D: TRBD1; J: TRBJ1-5; size: .; V: TRBV23-1; CDR3: CASRRDRVNQPQHF; DNA: TGCGCCAGCAGGCGGGACAGGGTCAATCAGCCCCAGCATTTT